These 3 T cell receptor beta chains were sequenced from one sample in a study of blood T cells in healthy people across ages. A second 7 to 11 cycle PCR used barcoded and J-beta primers. TCRdb re-analysed the 5' RACE reads in MiXCR, keeping a single row per CDR3 protein. The sample yields 1.8 million or so distinct CDR3 sequences, approximately 39% seen once. Sequencing was performed on blood. These receptors all stem from a human donor in good health.

This rearrangement joins TRBV7-2 to TRBJ2-4; TRBD2 matches at 7 bases. With the DNA end fitting TRBJ2-7 better, the J assignment may be wrong. The CDR3 extends over 16 amino acids. Looked up from germline, CDR1 is SGHTA and CDR2 is FQGNSA. The CDR3 nucleotides read TGTGCCAGCAGCTTAGCCGGACTAGTCAGCTCCTACGAGCAGTACTTC. Its translation: CASSLAGLVSSYEQYF.

This clonotype turned up a few times. This rearrangement joins TRBV18 to TRBJ2-5, with D perhaps matching TRBD2 (7 bases). Looked up from germline, CDR1 is KGHSH and CDR2 is LQKENI. Trimming removed 2 bases at V and 5 bases at J, with 27 bases between. This CDR3 is built from 19 residues. The CDR3 nucleotides read TGTGCCAGCTCACCAATGGCCCGTACCACTCCGGGGGGCTGGGAGACCCAGTACTTC. Translating gives CASSPMARTTPGGWETQYF.

Remarks on this clonotype: A read error may account for a junction end that differs from germline. The gene calls are TRBV20-1 and TRBJ2-2; perhaps TRBD2 as D (6 bases). Germline V gene sequence: CDR1 DFQATT, CDR2 SNEGSKA (reference sequence). The CDR3 has 14 amino acids. CDR3 loop: CSARDKAWGGELFF. In DNA, the CDR3 is TGCAGTGCTAGAGATAAGGCCTGGGGCGGGGAACTGTTTTTT.